This T cell receptor beta chain was sequenced in a study of blood T cell repertoires in COVID-19. As for the study in general: Samples came from the United States, Italy and Spain, spanning acute and convalescent COVID-19. T cells, B-cell-depleted T cells, or PBMCs supplied cDNA or gDNA.

Original processing methods: For nucleated cells, counts were estimated from reference gene primer amplification. TCRdb keeps only in-frame clones here, not all; method: immunoSEQ multiplex PCR. The D gene and trimming were derived from the DNA, and the V and J assignments and clone size from that table. The sample includes about 46,000 clones, around nine tenths of them seen just once. The germline CDR1 and CDR2 sequences are LGHDT and YNNKEL (reference sequence). The CDR3 covers 15 residues. The ends were cut back, 4 bases at V and 2 bases at J, with 14 bases in the middle. The rearrangement uses TRBV3-1 (or the pseudogene TRBV3-2) and TRBJ1-1, with no clear D. The sequence came from a man in his fifties with acute or convalescent COVID-19. Specimen: peripheral blood. CDR3 in amino acids: CASSPQVGYNTEAFF. The CDR3 DNA reads as TGTGCCAGCAGCCCCCAGGTGGGTTACAACACTGAAGCTTTCTTT.